Given below is one T cell receptor beta chain in context. Generated by immunoSEQ multiplex PCR, the TCRdb table keeps only in-frame clones and is missing some. This sample has roughly 200,000 clones; 86% occur once, and the top ten carry around 6%. Which cohort a participant joined came from the clinical history participants gave. The germline gives CDR1 MNHNS, CDR2 SASEGT. CDR3 size: 14 residues. With 3 bases removed from V and 0 bases from J, the gap between germline ends came to 8 bases. This specimen comes from a study of blood T cell repertoires in COVID-19. The chain combines TRBV6-1 with TRBJ1-2, with D possibly being TRBD1 (6 bases). The sequence came from a middle-aged man with acute COVID-19. Sequenced: PBMCs or T cells enriched from blood (not recorded which). CDR3 DNA: TGTGCCAGCAGTGAGAACAGGGCTAACTATGGCTACACCTTC. Its protein is CASSENRANYGYTF.